This passage covers 4 T cell receptor beta chains from one sample sequenced in a study of blood T cells in healthy people across ages. It was with a sample-barcoded 5' primer and a J-beta primer mix that a second PCR of about 6 to 11 cycles was run. In TCRdb, the 5' RACE reads were re-called with MiXCR into one record per CDR3 protein. The data show hundreds of thousands of distinct CDR3 sequences, roughly 56% seen once. The specimen sequenced was blood. Source of these receptors: a man aged 35 to 55 in good health.

In the case of this clonotype: Mismatch with germline at one junction end may stem from a read error. The gene calls are TRBV6-5 and TRBJ2-7; 7 bases map to TRBD1. Germline CDR1 reads MNHEY; CDR2 reads SVGAGI. CDR3 length equals 15 residues. This CDR3 is CASSPGTADSYGQYF. CDR3 nucleotides: TGTGCCAGCAGCCCCGGGACAGCAGACTCCTACGGGCAGTACTTC.

The CDR3, as DNA: TGTGCCACCAGTGGGACGTCCTACGAGCAGTACTTC. This encodes CATSGTSYEQYF. This rearrangement joins TRBV24-1 to TRBJ2-7, with no clear D. This CDR3 is built from 12 residues. V lost 5 bases to trimming and J lost 1 base, with 5 bases between them. In germline, CDR1 is KGHDR, CDR2 SFDVKD.

This chain connects TRBV6-1 to TRBJ2-3; TRBD1 or TRBD2 may be the D gene (6 bases each). V lost 11 bases and J lost 6, with 15 bases in between. The CDR3 has 12 residues. Germline CDR1 and CDR2: MNHNS and SASEGT. CDR3 in amino acids: CAGKRGADTQYF. The CDR3 DNA follows: TGTGCCGGAAAAAGGGGGGCGGATACGCAGTATTTT.

This chain links TRBV4-3 with TRBJ1-6; D is ambiguous. The CDR3 runs to 15 residues. The germline V and J ends were trimmed by 0 bases and 8 bases, with 11 bases remaining between them. The V gene's germline CDR1 is LGHNA and CDR2 YSLEER. CDR3 residues: CASSQDSGNDSPLHF. The CDR3 DNA reads TGCGCCAGCAGCCAAGATAGCGGCAATGATTCACCCCTCCACTTT.